These 22 T cell receptor beta chains were all obtained from the same sample, sequenced in a study of blood T cells in healthy people across ages. For the second PCR, which ran for 7 to 11 cycles, a sample-barcoded 5' primer and a J-beta primer mix were used. Each CDR3 protein is one row after TCRdb ran MiXCR on the 5' RACE reads. The sample lists about 830,000 distinct CDR3 sequences, around 68% occurring once. The source material was blood. The receptors were gathered from a man under 40 in good health.

This clonotype was counted only a few times. DNA for the CDR3: TGCGCCAGCAGCTATAGCGGGGGGAGCTCCTACAATGAGCAGTTCTTC. Protein product: CASSYSGGSSYNEQFF. The J gene is TRBJ2-1, the V gene TRBV5-1; 10 bases match TRBD2. Germline V gene lookup returns CDR1 SGHRS and CDR2 YFSETQ. CDR3 length equals 16 residues. V lost 3 bases, J lost 0 bases, and 3 bases stayed unmatched.

This clonotype turned up a few times. This chain uses TRBV3-1 with TRBJ1-6, with D uncertain. Germline values: CDR1 LGHDT, CDR2 YNNKEL (reference sequence). This CDR3 is 15 amino acids long. The V gene lost 1 base and the J gene lost 5 bases, with 9 bases spanning the gap. For the CDR3, the DNA is TGTGCCAGCAGCCAAGGGCAGAATAATAATTCACCCCTCCACTTT. This codes for CASSQGQNNNSPLHF.

The V call is TRBV20-1, the J call TRBJ2-3; D is possibly TRBD1 (6 bases). V shed 1 base and J shed 0 bases, with 11 bases lying between them. CDR1 DFQATT and CDR2 SNEGSKA come from the germline V gene (reference sequence). The CDR3 length is 15 residues. The CDR3 loop reads CSARAGQTSTDTQYF. CDR3 coding DNA: TGCAGTGCTAGAGCGGGACAAACTAGCACAGATACGCAGTATTTT.

This chain links TRBV25-1 with TRBJ2-7; D is unclear. Germline CDR1 MGHDK, CDR2 SYGVNS. The CDR3 runs to 14 residues. V was pared by 3 bases and J by 4 bases, with 13 bases between. CDR3 sequence (DNA): TGTGCCAGCAGTGACCAGGCCCCCGATTACGAGCAGTACTTC. This encodes CASSDQAPDYEQYF.

V and J are TRBV20-1 and TRBJ2-3; 8 bases line up with TRBD1. V lost 5 bases to trimming and J lost 4 bases; unmatched junction nucleotides: 11. CDR1 is DFQATT, CDR2 SNEGSKA, per germline (reference sequence). CDR3 length: 15 amino acids. CDR3 region: CSAWLPGQASDTQYF. CDR3 nucleotides: TGCAGTGCTTGGTTACCGGGACAGGCATCAGATACGCAGTATTTT.

The chain recombines TRBV20-1 with TRBJ2-3; D might be TRBD1 (6 bases). The CDR3 loop spans 14 amino acids. CDR1 and CDR2 from the germline V gene are DFQATT and SNEGSKA (reference sequence). V lost 6 bases and J 1 base, leaving 14 bases between the germline ends. The CDR3: CSANRQERTDTQYF. The CDR3 DNA reads TGCAGTGCAAACCGACAGGAGCGCACAGATACGCAGTATTTT.

The rearrangement links TRBV29-1 to TRBJ1-2; D is unclear. There are 12 residues in the CDR3. Germline lookup yields CDR1 SQVTM and CDR2 ANQGSEA. Trimming shortened V by 4 bases and J by 8 bases, and 14 bases separated the two germline ends. CDR3 region: CSVVGGTRGYTF. DNA of the CDR3: TGCAGCGTTGTAGGCGGTACTAGGGGCTACACCTTC. Supplemented by reference TRBV29-1 and TRBJ1-2, the full variable domain reads SAVISQKPSRDICQRGTSLTIQCQVDSQVTMMFWYRQQPGQSLTLIATANQGSEATYESGFVIDKFPISRPNLTFSTLTVSNMSPEDSSIYLCSVVGGTRGYTFGSGTRLTVV.

This clonotype was detected only a few times. The rearrangement uses TRBV6-6 and TRBJ2-7; D remains ambiguous. The V gene lost 7 bases and the J gene lost 2 bases, with 12 bases spanning the gap. This CDR3 is 13 amino acids long. Germline V CDR1 and CDR2: MNHNY, SVGAGI (reference sequence). CDR3 in DNA: TGTGCCAGCACCCAGACGCGACCCTACGAGCAGTACTTC. It encodes CASTQTRPYEQYF.

The rearrangement uses TRBV7-9 and TRBJ2-7, with 8 nucleotides matching TRBD2. The J call may be incorrect, as the DNA end agrees better with TRBJ2-5. CDR1 is SEHNR and CDR2 is FQNEAQ in the germline V gene (reference sequence). This CDR3 region has 15 residues. The CDR3, as DNA: TGTGCCAGCAGCTATCCGGGACTAGGGGTGCAGACCCAGTACTTC. This gives the protein CASSYPGLGVQTQYF.

The chain has TRBV7-2 and TRBJ2-7; D is unclear. Germline CDR1 and CDR2: SGHTA and FQGNSA. The V gene lost 5 bases and the J gene lost 4 bases, with 15 bases spanning the gap. The CDR3 loop spans 14 amino acids. The DNA for the CDR3 is TGTGCCAGCAGCCCTTATTCCGGGCCTTACGAGCAGTACTTC. Translated: CASSPYSGPYEQYF. Full variable domain (remainder filled in from reference TRBV7-2 and TRBJ2-7): GAGVSQSPSNKVTEKGKDVELRCDPISGHTALYWYRQSLGQGLEFLIYFQGNSAPDKSGLPSDRFSAERTGGSVSTLTIQRTQQEDSAVYLCASSPYSGPYEQYFGPGTRLTVT.

The chain combines TRBV7-6 with TRBJ2-1; 9 nucleotides match TRBD1. CDR1 is SGHVS, CDR2 FNYEAQ, per germline. The trim removed 0 bases at V and 8 bases at J, leaving 8 bases unmatched. The CDR3 length is 16 residues. The CDR3 nucleotides are TGTGCCAGCAGCTTAGCGTCGGGACAGGGTATCTATGAGCAGTTCTTC. Amino acid sequence: CASSLASGQGIYEQFF. The full variable domain, rest sourced from reference TRBV7-6 and TRBJ2-1, is GAGVSQSPRYKVTKRGQDVALRCDPISGHVSLYWYRQALGQGPEFLTYFNYEAQQDKSGLPNDRFSAERPEGSISTLTIQRTEQRDSAMYRCASSLASGQGIYEQFFGPGTRLTVL.

The chain couples TRBV9 to TRBJ2-2, with D possibly TRBD2 on 5 matching bases. V gave up 0 bases and J gave up 1 base, with 7 bases separating them. CDR1 and CDR2 (germline): SGDLS, YYNGEE. The CDR3 runs to 15 residues. CDR3 nucleotides: TGTGCCAGCAGCGTAGTGGGAGTGAACACCGGGGAGCTGTTTTTT. This gives the protein CASSVVGVNTGELFF.

This rearrangement joins TRBV6-5 to TRBJ1-2; 8 bases fit TRBD1. The CDR3 runs 14 residues. Germline V gene data show CDR1 as MNHEY and CDR2 as SVGAGI. V dropped 0 bases and J dropped 6; count of bases not matched to a gene: 3. This CDR3 is CASSYSTTGDGYTF. In DNA, the CDR3 is TGTGCCAGCAGTTACTCAACGACAGGGGATGGCTACACCTTC.

This chain joins TRBV7-9 and TRBJ2-1; D is tentatively TRBD1 or TRBD2 (5 bases each). Germline loops: CDR1 SEHNR, CDR2 FQNEAQ (reference sequence). V was trimmed by 1 base and J by 2 bases, leaving 12 bases between them. The CDR3 has 16 amino acids. The CDR3 region has the DNA TGTGCCAGCAGCTTAGAGGGACGCATCACCTACAATGAGCAGTTCTTC. This gives the protein CASSLEGRITYNEQFF.

This sequence joins TRBV20-1 and TRBJ1-6, with D unresolved. V lost 0 bases and J lost 15, with 12 bases in between. This CDR3 has 12 residues. The germline gives CDR1 DFQATT, CDR2 SNEGSKA (reference sequence). The CDR3 loop is CSARDRAELLHF. Written as DNA, the CDR3 is TGCAGTGCTAGAGATAGAGCGGAGCTCCTCCACTTT.

This clonotype was seen a handful of times. CDR3 region: CASSQVSGSAYEQYF. As DNA, the CDR3 is TGCGCCAGCAGCCAAGTTTCGGGCAGCGCCTACGAGCAGTACTTC. This chain connects TRBV4-3 to TRBJ2-7; D not resolved. V shed 1 base and J shed 2 bases, with 12 bases lying between them. The CDR3 spans 15 residues. Per the germline V gene, CDR1 is LGHNA and CDR2 is YSLEER.

The chain has TRBV6-1 and TRBJ2-7; 9 bases fit TRBD1. This CDR3 comprises 15 residues. CDR1 is MNHNS and CDR2 is SASEGT in the germline V gene. After removal of 7 bases from V and 2 bases from J, the junction contained 9 bases not matched to a gene. In nucleotides, the CDR3 is TGTGCCAGCACCAGGACAGGGGAAATACCCTACGAGCAGTACTTC. This translates into CASTRTGEIPYEQYF.

This clonotype was picked up a small number of times. The chain links TRBV4-3 to TRBJ1-6; possible D gene TRBD1, 6 bases. Germline CDR1 and CDR2: LGHNA and YSLEER. The CDR3 runs to 16 residues. Trimming took off 0 bases at V and 11 bases at J, with 17 bases between the two ends. The CDR3 nucleotides are TGCGCCAGCAGCCAAGATCTCATTAAGGGGGTAGCACCCCTCCACTTT. Protein sequence: CASSQDLIKGVAPLHF.

The V and J genes are TRBV9 and TRBJ2-3; 10 positions agree with TRBD1. The junction had 3 bases not matched to a gene; V was cut back by 0 bases and J by 2 bases. The length of the CDR3 is 16 residues. Germline V gene lookup returns CDR1 SGDLS and CDR2 YYNGEE. The CDR3 DNA sequence: TGTGCCAGCAGCGTAGTCGGGACAGGGGTCACAGATACGCAGTATTTT. This codes for CASSVVGTGVTDTQYF.

This clonotype has more than one count but fewer than ten. The rearrangement joins TRBV4-2 to TRBJ2-1; the match to TRBD2 covers 9 bases. Germline values: CDR1 LGHNA, CDR2 YNFKEQ. The CDR3 is 14 residues long. V gave up 5 bases and J gave up 9 bases; unmatched junction bases: 8. CDR3 loop: CASSSRTSDAEQFF. CDR3 bases: TGTGCCAGCAGCTCCCGGACTAGCGACGCTGAGCAGTTCTTC.

This rearrangement joins TRBV9 to TRBJ1-5; D is unresolved. The V and J ends lost 0 bases and 4 bases respectively, with 8 bases between them. The germline CDR1 and CDR2 sequences are SGDLS and YYNGEE. The CDR3 contains 14 residues. CDR3 in DNA: TGTGCCAGCAGCGTAGGGACGACTAATCAGCCCCAGCATTTT. Its protein product is CASSVGTTNQPQHF. Filled out from reference TRBV9 and TRBJ1-5, the complete variable domain reads DSGVTQTPKHLITATGQRVTLRCSPRSGDLSVYWYQQSLDQGLQFLIQYYNGEERAKGNILERFSAQQFPDLHSELNLSSLELGDSALYFCASSVGTTNQPQHFGDGTRLSIL.

Only a few counts were recorded for this clonotype. The chain is built from TRBV2 and TRBJ2-5, with D uncertain. The CDR3 has 14 residues. Trimming took 1 base from V and 4 from J, leaving 10 bases between them. Germline lookup yields CDR1 SNHLY and CDR2 FYNNEI. The CDR3 loop reads CASSEDSSGETQYF. CDR3 coding DNA: TGTGCCAGCAGTGAAGACTCCTCGGGAGAGACCCAGTACTTC. Combining the CDR3 with reference TRBV2 and TRBJ2-5 gives the whole variable domain EPEVTQTPSHQVTQMGQEVILRCVPISNHLYFYWYRQILGQKVEFLVSFYNNEISEKSEIFDDQFSVERPDGSNFTLKIRSTKLEDSAMYFCASSEDSSGETQYFGPGTRLLVL.